This paragraph covers one T cell receptor (beta chain) sequence. The sample comes from a study of blood T cells in healthy people across ages. Through a sample-barcoded 5' primer and a J-beta primer mix, a second PCR was run for roughly 6 to 11 cycles. TCRdb reprocessed the 5' RACE reads via MiXCR and lists one record per CDR3 protein. In the table there are hundreds of thousands of distinct CDR3 sequences, about 56% of which are singletons. This CDR3 has 16 residues. Trimming removed 2 bases at V and 0 bases at J, with 13 bases between. Germline CDR1 reads SEHNR; CDR2 reads FQNEAQ (reference sequence). A minimum of 5 micrograms of total RNA was extracted per sample.

The TCR sequence derives from a middle-aged man in good health. This rearrangement joins TRBV7-9 to TRBJ1-1; possibly TRBD1 for D (5 bases). Sequenced material: blood. The CDR3 is CASSLPREGMNTEAFF. As DNA, the CDR3 is TGTGCCAGCAGCTTACCACGAGAGGGGATGAACACTGAAGCTTTCTTT.